This is a list of T cell receptor beta chains from one sample in a study of CXCR3-negative and CXCR3-positive naive CD8 T cells. For each CDR3 protein, TCRdb gives one entry from its re-call of the 5' RACE reads, without DNA. The sample table includes around 52,000 distinct CDR3 sequences. The sequenced sample was memory CD8+ T cells from blood. These receptors were obtained from a human donor in good health. Some clones in this sample may be carry-over from other donors' samples. Each CDR3 is given with its conserved first and last residue. Fields, in order: CDR3 protein, J gene, V gene.

CDR3aa: CASSQGLAGNQETQYF; j_gene: TRBJ2-5; v_gene: TRBV4-3
CDR3aa: CSVESWRQGNTEAFF; j_gene: TRBJ1-1; v_gene: TRBV29-1
CDR3aa: CASSLGTGAVLYNEQFF; j_gene: TRBJ2-1; v_gene: TRBV11-2
CDR3aa: CASSQDGQKLSGNTIYF; j_gene: TRBJ1-3; v_gene: TRBV4-1
CDR3aa: CSARDITSSNDEQYF; j_gene: TRBJ2-7; v_gene: TRBV20-1
CDR3aa: CSVELDTYEQYF; j_gene: TRBJ2-7; v_gene: TRBV29-1
CDR3aa: CSAGTGLAGGIGNEQFF; j_gene: TRBJ2-1; v_gene: TRBV20-1
CDR3aa: CASSQSSEAFF; j_gene: TRBJ1-1; v_gene: TRBV27
CDR3aa: CASSLVGYSGANVLTF; j_gene: TRBJ2-6; v_gene: TRBV12-3/TRBV12-4
CDR3aa: CSAFRVQETQYF; j_gene: TRBJ2-5; v_gene: TRBV29-1
CDR3aa: CASSLVTSWVETQYF; j_gene: TRBJ2-5; v_gene: TRBV7-6
CDR3aa: CASSPGTFNEQFF; j_gene: TRBJ2-1; v_gene: TRBV5-6
CDR3aa: CSVATGADTQYF; j_gene: TRBJ2-3; v_gene: TRBV29-1
CDR3aa: CASSEGRGRRDGYIF; j_gene: TRBJ1-2; v_gene: TRBV4-3
CDR3aa: CASSDAPTQGYTF; j_gene: TRBJ1-2; v_gene: TRBV27
CDR3aa: CSAETSGGANEQFF; j_gene: TRBJ2-1; v_gene: TRBV29-1
CDR3aa: CASSLTGTITDTQYF; j_gene: TRBJ2-3; v_gene: TRBV6-2/TRBV6-3
CDR3aa: CASSGGTTHNSPLHF; j_gene: TRBJ1-6; v_gene: TRBV28
CDR3aa: CSATMRDRPTDTQYF; j_gene: TRBJ2-3; v_gene: TRBV29-1
CDR3aa: CASSIRDAGWEKLFF; j_gene: TRBJ1-4; v_gene: TRBV6-2/TRBV6-3
CDR3aa: CASSFRADNEQFF; j_gene: TRBJ2-1; v_gene: TRBV11-3
CDR3aa: CASSEAGEQYF; j_gene: TRBJ2-7; v_gene: TRBV6-1
CDR3aa: CASSPSGVLYNEQFF; j_gene: TRBJ2-1; v_gene: TRBV2
CDR3aa: CSGGGGAGDTDTQYF; j_gene: TRBJ2-3; v_gene: TRBV29-1
CDR3aa: CSAQPRNTEAFF; j_gene: TRBJ1-1; v_gene: TRBV29-1
CDR3aa: CATSDGGELFF; j_gene: TRBJ2-2; v_gene: TRBV24-1
CDR3aa: CSASSRVTEAFF; j_gene: TRBJ1-1; v_gene: TRBV20-1
CDR3aa: CASSLGIGDEKQFF; j_gene: TRBJ2-1; v_gene: TRBV7-6
CDR3aa: CASSPGPYEQYF; j_gene: TRBJ2-7; v_gene: TRBV6-5
CDR3aa: CASSRTDSGNTIYF; j_gene: TRBJ1-3; v_gene: TRBV3-1
CDR3aa: CASSLRTENTEAFF; j_gene: TRBJ1-1; v_gene: TRBV6-1
CDR3aa: CASSFGQGYNEQFF; j_gene: TRBJ2-1; v_gene: TRBV5-1
CDR3aa: CSARQELDTEAFF; j_gene: TRBJ1-1; v_gene: TRBV20-1
CDR3aa: CASSSDLSALQFF; j_gene: TRBJ2-1; v_gene: TRBV7-2
CDR3aa: CASSPGTVNTQYF; j_gene: TRBJ2-3; v_gene: TRBV12-3/TRBV12-4